This passage covers 3 T cell receptor beta chains from one sample sequenced in a study of shared clonotypes between healthy human individuals. TCRdb keeps only in-frame clones here, not all; method: immunoSEQ multiplex PCR. The repertoire holds 1.5 million to 2.5 million clones, with about 95% as singletons. CD8 cells regarded as naive lacked CD45RO, were positively chosen for CCR7, and omitted terminally differentiated effector memory CD45RA+ cells. The sequenced sample consisted of naive CD8+ T cells sorted from blood. All receptors come from a man between 18 and 29 years old in good health.

This clone has a single count. The chain couples TRBV7-9 to TRBJ2-6; D gene ambiguous. There are 17 residues in the CDR3. The germline gives CDR1 SEHNR, CDR2 FQNEAQ (reference sequence). The V and J ends lost 5 bases and 2 bases respectively, with 16 bases between them. The CDR3 sequence: CASSPSRRETGANVLTF. CDR3 nucleotide sequence: TGTGCCAGCAGCCCCAGTAGGCGTGAAACTGGGGCCAACGTCCTGACTTTC.

The V and J genes are TRBV21-1 and TRBJ2-7; TRBD1 is the table's D call and was not checked against the DNA. TRBV21-1 is assigned pseudogene status. The CDR3 is 17 amino acids. As DNA, the CDR3 is TGTGCCAGCAGCAAAGAGATGAGGGGACAGGAGTACTACGAGCAGTACTTC. Its translation: CASSKEMRGQEYYEQYF.

The chain combines TRBV30 with TRBJ2-3; the D call may be TRBD1 or TRBD2 (5 bases each). The CDR3 has 15 amino acids. The germline V gene has CDR1 GTSNPN and CDR2 SVGIG (reference sequence). V shed 5 bases and J shed 0 bases, with 15 bases lying between them. CDR3 DNA sequence: TGTGCCTGGGGGCAGGGAGCATCTAGCACAGATACGCAGTATTTT. Protein sequence: CAWGQGASSTDTQYF.